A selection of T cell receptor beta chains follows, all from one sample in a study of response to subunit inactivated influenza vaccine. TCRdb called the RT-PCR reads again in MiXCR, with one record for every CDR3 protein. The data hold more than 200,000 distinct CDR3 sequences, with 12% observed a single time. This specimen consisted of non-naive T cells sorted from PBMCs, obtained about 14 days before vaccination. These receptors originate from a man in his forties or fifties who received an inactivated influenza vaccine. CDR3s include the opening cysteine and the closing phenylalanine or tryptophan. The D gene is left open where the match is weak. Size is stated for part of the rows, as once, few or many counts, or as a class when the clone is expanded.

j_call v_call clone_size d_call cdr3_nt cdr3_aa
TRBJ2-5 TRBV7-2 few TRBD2 TGTGCCAGCAGCCCCCATAGCGGGGGGGAGACCCAGTACTTC CASSPHSGGETQYF
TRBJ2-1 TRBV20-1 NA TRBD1 TGCAGTGCTAGAGATGGGACAGGGGGCAATGAGCAGTTCTTC CSARDGTGGNEQFF
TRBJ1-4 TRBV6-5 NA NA TGTGCCAGCAGTTACTCGCAAGGGCGTGAGGAAAAACTGTTTTTT CASSYSQGREEKLFF
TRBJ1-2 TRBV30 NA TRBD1 TGTGCCTGGAAACGAACAGGGGACCGTGGCTACACCTTC CAWKRTGDRGYTF
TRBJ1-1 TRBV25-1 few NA TGTGCCAGCAGTCCAACAGGGTGGATGGGCACTGAAGCTTTCTTT CASSPTGWMGTEAFF
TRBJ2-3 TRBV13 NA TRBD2 TGTGCCAGCAGCTCGTGGGGACTAGCGGGCACAGATACGCAGTATTTT CASSSWGLAGTDTQYF
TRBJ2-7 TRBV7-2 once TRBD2 TGTGCCAGCAGCTTATTCCCTAGCGGGAATTACTACGAGCAGTACTTC CASSLFPSGNYYEQYF
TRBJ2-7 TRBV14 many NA TGTGCCAGCAGCAGGAGCTCAACGGCCGAGCAGTACTTC CASSRSSTAEQYF
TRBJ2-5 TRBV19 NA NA TGTGCCAGTAGTATTTCATATCGGCACCAAGAGACCCAGTACTTC CASSISYRHQETQYF
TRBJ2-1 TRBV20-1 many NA TGCAGTGCTTACGGCCCGGGGAGTAATGAGCAGTTCTTC CSAYGPGSNEQFF
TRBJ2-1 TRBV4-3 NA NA TGCGCCAGCAGCCTTCAGGCTGACGGAAAGCAGTTCTTC CASSLQADGKQFF
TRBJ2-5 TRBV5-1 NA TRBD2 TGCGCCAGCAGCTTGACTAGCGGGAGGCTTCAAGAGACCCAGTACTTC CASSLTSGRLQETQYF
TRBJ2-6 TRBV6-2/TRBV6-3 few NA TGTGCCAGCAGACTAGTTCAGGTTCGCTCTGGGGCCAACGTCCTGACTTTC CASRLVQVRSGANVLTF
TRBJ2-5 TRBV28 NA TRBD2 TGTGCCAGCAGTTTATTCAGGGAGGGGGAGACCCAGTACTTC CASSLFREGETQYF
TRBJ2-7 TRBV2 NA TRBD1 TGTGCCAGCAGTGTGTCCAGGGGGCACTACGAGCAGTACTTC CASSVSRGHYEQYF